This record looks at one TCR beta chain sequence and its context. Its matching antigen is unknown. These data come from a study of cytomegalovirus exposure and HLA in healthy donors. Study-level information: A prior analysis found 117 million unique TCR beta sequences from 150 million to 200 million T cells.

Study-level results: An analysis done earlier found most TCR beta V segments productive about 87% or about 30% of the time. Some TCR beta chains (roughly 150 of them) were listed as cytomegalovirus-associated. Accurate predictions that matched the HLA-A and HLA-B alleles of most subjects were reportedly made from TCR beta sequences.

Both 60 Vbeta primers and 13 Jbeta primers went into the PCR. Here immunoSEQ multiplex PCR was the method, and the copy in TCRdb shows in-frame clones only, minus some. Of 110,000 to 150,000 clones detected, roughly 72% appear once; the ten largest clones hold roughly 2.1%. The TCR sequence derives from a man aged 40-50 years in good health and CMV-seronegative. The sample consisted of PBMCs.

CDR3 DNA sequence: TGTGCCAGCAGCCCGGGGCGGGGGAGGTACAATGAGCAGTTCTTC. It is translated as CASSPGRGRYNEQFF. The gene calls are TRBV2 and TRBJ2-1, with 7 bases matching TRBD2. In germline, CDR1 is SNHLY, CDR2 FYNNEI. This CDR3 comprises 15 residues. Trimming removed 6 bases from V and 4 bases from J; junction bases left unmatched: 9.